These T cell receptor beta chains were read from a single sample in a study of T cell responses to AZD1222 COVID-19 vaccine. Assay: immunoSEQ multiplex PCR; the TCRdb copy retains only in-frame clones and omits some. The sample lists under 200,000 clones, 94% occurring once. Specimen: peripheral blood, collected on day 0 of AZD1222 vaccination. The source of these receptors is an adult in good health. Both conserved end residues are part of each CDR3. The D gene is left open where the match is weak. Clone size is stated in some rows and not others, as once, few, many or a class when expanded.

.,TRBV27,once,TRBJ2-2,CASRTGAERTGELFF,TGTGCCAGCCGTACCGGGGCGGAGAGGACCGGGGAGCTGTTTTTT
.,TRBV19,.,TRBJ1-5,CASTTPGQLSLRLHF,TGTGCCAGTACTACACCAGGACAGTTGTCTTTAAGGTTGCATTTT
.,TRBV7-8,.,TRBJ2-5,CASSLRGPSLLQETQYF,TGTGCCAGCAGCTTGAGGGGACCCAGCCTACTCCAAGAGACCCAGTACTTC
TRBD2,TRBV28,.,TRBJ2-3,CASSRGGHADTQYF,TGTGCCAGCAGCCGGGGAGGGCACGCAGATACGCAGTATTTT
TRBD2,TRBV11-2,.,TRBJ2-3,CASSRGRGTDTQYF,TGTGCCAGCAGCCGCGGGAGAGGCACAGATACGCAGTATTTT
TRBD2,TRBV4-1,.,TRBJ2-3,CASSLPKGTSGKDTQYF,TGCGCCAGCAGCCTCCCAAAAGGCACTAGCGGCAAAGATACGCAGTATTTT
.,TRBV27,.,TRBJ1-1,CASSFSPPPGLIEAFF,TGTGCCAGCAGTTTTTCCCCGCCCCCAGGCCTAATTGAAGCTTTCTTT
TRBD2,TRBV4-2,.,TRBJ2-6,CASSQEGRAGANVLTF,TGTGCCAGCAGCCAGGAAGGGAGGGCTGGGGCCAACGTCCTGACTTTC
.,TRBV7-6,.,TRBJ1-5,CASSPSGNQPQHF,TGTGCCAGCAGCCCCTCAGGGAATCAGCCCCAGCATTTT
.,TRBV5-8,once,TRBJ1-5,CASSSQLNQPQHF,TGTGCCAGCAGCTCACAGTTGAATCAGCCCCAGCATTTT
.,TRBV7-9,.,TRBJ2-1,CASSEQFF,TGTGCCAGCAGTGAGCAGTTCTTC
TRBD2,TRBV2,.,TRBJ2-1,CASSEPGLAGGGANEQFF,TGTGCCAGCAGTGAACCGGGACTAGCGGGAGGGGGGGCTAATGAGCAGTTCTTC
.,TRBV28,.,TRBJ1-2,CASNSRRFSHGYTF,TGTGCCAGCAATTCTCGGCGGTTTAGTCATGGCTACACCTTC
TRBD2,TRBV30,.,TRBJ2-3,CAWSRLAGGRYTDTQYF,TGTGCCTGGAGTAGGCTAGCGGGAGGACGCTACACAGATACGCAGTATTTT
.,TRBV4-1,.,TRBJ1-2,CASSQERSGNYGYTF,TGCGCCAGCAGCCAAGAGAGGTCAGGGAACTATGGCTACACCTTC
.,TRBV5-5,once,TRBJ2-3,CASSLVAATDTQYF,TGTGCCAGCAGCTTGGTGGCCGCCACAGATACGCAGTATTTT
.,TRBV2,.,TRBJ1-5,CASSERPTNQPQHF,TGTGCCAGCAGTGAGAGGCCAACGAATCAGCCCCAGCATTTT
TRBD1,TRBV28,.,TRBJ1-5,CASRPTGWQPQHF,TGTGCCAGCAGACCGACAGGGTGGCAGCCCCAGCATTTT
.,TRBV6-5,.,TRBJ1-2,CASSYGQGRGYTF,TGTGCCAGCAGTTACGGGCAGGGCCGGGGCTACACCTTC
.,TRBV28,.,TRBJ2-3,CAASGFKSTDTQYF,TGTGCCGCTTCGGGTTTTAAGAGCACAGATACGCAGTATTTT
.,TRBV13,.,TRBJ2-2,CASSLPPGRNTGELFF,TGTGCCAGCAGCCTCCCGCCAGGGAGGAACACCGGGGAGCTGTTTTTT
.,TRBV27,.,TRBJ2-2,CASSSWTLTNTGELFF,TGTGCCAGCAGTTCCTGGACATTGACGAACACCGGGGAGCTGTTTTTT
.,TRBV6-6,.,TRBJ2-3,CASRPPGTFSDTQYF,TGTGCCAGCAGGCCACCCGGGACCTTTTCAGATACGCAGTATTTT
.,TRBV12-5,.,TRBJ1-2,CASGTLNGYTF,TGTGCTAGTGGTACCCTTAATGGCTACACCTTC
.,TRBV7-9,.,TRBJ2-3,CASSPASLTDTQYF,TGTGCCAGCAGCCCCGCGTCCCTCACAGATACGCAGTATTTT
.,TRBV19,.,TRBJ1-5,CASSIGGPRQPQHF,TGTGCCAGTAGTATAGGGGGGCCTCGTCAGCCCCAGCATTTT
TRBD1,TRBV3-1/TRBV3-2,.,TRBJ1-1,CASSHAGTATEAFF,TGTGCCAGCAGCCATGCCGGGACAGCCACTGAAGCTTTCTTT
TRBD2,TRBV11-2,.,TRBJ2-1,CASSLVIPFLAGPYNEQFF,TGTGCCAGCAGCTTAGTCATCCCCTTTTTAGCGGGCCCCTACAATGAGCAGTTCTTC
.,TRBV3-1/TRBV3-2,.,TRBJ2-7,CASSQAGTAYEQYF,TGTGCCAGCAGCCAAGCGGGAACAGCCTACGAGCAGTACTTC
.,TRBV19,.,TRBJ1-1,CASSPTTGGRTEAFF,TGTGCCAGTAGTCCAACCACCGGGGGCCGCACTGAAGCTTTCTTT
.,TRBV10-3,.,TRBJ2-7,CAISGVTSGEQYF,TGTGCCATCAGTGGGGTAACGTCGGGGGAGCAGTACTTC
TRBD1,TRBV6-5,.,TRBJ1-5,CASRGQGNQPQHF,TGTGCCAGCAGGGGACAGGGAAATCAGCCCCAGCATTTT
TRBD1,TRBV28,.,TRBJ1-2,CASTHPRQGAYGYTF,TGTGCCAGCACCCACCCCCGGCAGGGGGCATATGGCTACACCTTC
.,TRBV5-6,.,TRBJ2-5,CASSLNYGETQYF,TGTGCCAGCAGCTTGAACTACGGAGAGACCCAGTACTTC
.,TRBV7-9,.,TRBJ2-1,CASSLERSEQFF,TGTGCCAGCAGCTTAGAGAGAAGCGAGCAGTTCTTC
.,TRBV30,.,TRBJ2-7,CAWSLRGTYYEQYF,TGTGCCTGGAGTTTGAGGGGTACATACTACGAGCAGTACTTC
.,TRBV20-1,.,TRBJ2-3,CSASLQDTQYF,TGCAGTGCTAGTTTGCAAGATACGCAGTATTTT
.,TRBV5-4,.,TRBJ2-1,CASRAGRDEQFF,TGTGCCAGCAGGGCGGGTAGGGATGAGCAGTTCTTC
.,TRBV5-5,.,TRBJ1-1,CASSLGPINTEAFF,TGTGCCAGCAGCTTGGGTCCTATAAACACTGAAGCTTTCTTT
.,TRBV18,.,TRBJ2-3,CASSPPGGTDTQYF,TGTGCCAGCTCACCACCGGGGGGCACAGATACGCAGTATTTT
TRBD2,TRBV5-1,.,TRBJ2-3,CASSLGAYTTSGHTDTQYF,TGCGCCAGCAGCTTGGGGGCCTACACGACTAGCGGACACACAGATACGCAGTATTTT
.,TRBV28,.,TRBJ1-1,CASSLLQEAAREAFF,TGTGCCAGCAGTTTATTACAGGAGGCGGCCCGTGAAGCTTTCTTT